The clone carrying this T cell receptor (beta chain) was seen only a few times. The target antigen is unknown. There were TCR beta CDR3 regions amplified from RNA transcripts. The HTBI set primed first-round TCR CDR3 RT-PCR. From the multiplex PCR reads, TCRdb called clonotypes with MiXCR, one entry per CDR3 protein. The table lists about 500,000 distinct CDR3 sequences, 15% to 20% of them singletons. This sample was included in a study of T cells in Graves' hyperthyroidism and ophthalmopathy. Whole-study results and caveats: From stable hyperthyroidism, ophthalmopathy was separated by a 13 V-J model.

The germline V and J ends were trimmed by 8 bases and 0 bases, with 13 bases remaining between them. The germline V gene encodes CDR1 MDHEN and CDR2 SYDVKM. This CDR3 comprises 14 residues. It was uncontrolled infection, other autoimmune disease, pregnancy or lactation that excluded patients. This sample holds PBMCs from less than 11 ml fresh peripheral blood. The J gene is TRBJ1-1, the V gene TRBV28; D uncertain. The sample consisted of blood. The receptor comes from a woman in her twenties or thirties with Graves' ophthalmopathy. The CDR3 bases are TGTGCCAGCCGTACCGGCACTCTGAACACTGAAGCTTTCTTT. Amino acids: CASRTGTLNTEAFF.